These 15 T cell receptor beta chains were sequenced from one sample in a study of cytomegalovirus exposure and HLA in healthy donors. Primers: 60 Vbeta forward and 13 Jbeta reverse. The method was immunoSEQ multiplex PCR; TCRdb's version includes in-frame clones alone and lacks a portion of them. In the table there are approximately 100,000 clones, approximately 66% of which are singletons. Sequencing was performed on PBMCs. The receptors were sampled from a man aged 25-45 years in good health and CMV-seronegative.

The rearrangement uses TRBV5-4 and TRBJ2-2; 7 bases match TRBD1. V lost 0 bases, J lost 6 bases, and 11 bases stayed unmatched. This CDR3 has 17 residues. Germline values: CDR1 SGHNT, CDR2 YYREEE (reference sequence). DNA for the CDR3: TGTGCCAGCAGCTTGGCCCTGGGACAGTCAGACGCCGGGGAGCTGTTTTTT. Translated: CASSLALGQSDAGELFF. Drawing the rest from reference TRBV5-4 and TRBJ2-2, the complete variable domain is ETGVTQSPTHLIKTRGQQVTLRCSSQSGHNTVSWYQQALGQGPQFIFQYYREEENGRGNFPPRFSGLQFPNYSSELNVNALELDDSALYLCASSLALGQSDAGELFFGEGSRLTVL.

The J gene is TRBJ2-1, the V gene TRBV10-3; 11 bases align to TRBD2. V was pared by 2 bases and J by 1 base, with 7 bases of the junction left unmatched. From germline, CDR1 is ENHRY and CDR2 SYGVKD. There are 18 residues in the CDR3. CDR3 region: CAISEGLAGGRSYNEQFF. In DNA form, the CDR3 reads TGTGCCATCAGTGAGGGGCTAGCGGGGGGACGGTCCTACAATGAGCAGTTCTTC.

This clone occurred a few times. This rearrangement joins TRBV5-1 to TRBJ2-7, with 7 nucleotides matching TRBD2. From germline, CDR1 is SGHRS and CDR2 YFSETQ. The length of the CDR3 is 14 residues. V was pared by 2 bases and J by 5 bases, with 7 bases of the junction left unmatched. This chain's CDR3 is CASSFRGERNEQYF. The CDR3 DNA follows: TGCGCCAGCAGCTTCCGGGGGGAGAGGAACGAGCAGTACTTC.

The rearrangement links TRBV5-1 to TRBJ2-1; possible D gene TRBD1, 6 bases. V lost 0 bases to trimming and J lost 3 bases, with 10 bases between them. Germline-derived CDR1 and CDR2 are SGHRS and YFSETQ. There are 15 residues in the CDR3. CDR3 sequence: CASSLAATGYNEQFF. The CDR3 region has the DNA TGCGCCAGCAGCTTGGCGGCGACAGGCTACAATGAGCAGTTCTTC.

The V and J genes are TRBV10-1 and TRBJ2-5; D is unclear. Germline V gene data show CDR1 as WNHNN and CDR2 as SYGVQD (reference sequence). V gave up 4 bases and J gave up 4 bases, with 13 bases separating them. This CDR3 is 14 amino acids long. CDR3 protein: CASSVGRVGETQYF. The CDR3 nucleotides are TGCGCCAGCAGTGTGGGCCGTGTTGGAGAGACCCAGTACTTC.

The chain recombines TRBV25-1 with TRBJ2-5; D gene unclear. The length of the CDR3 is 13 residues. Trimming removed 4 bases from V and 5 bases from J, with 11 bases in between. Germline loops: CDR1 MGHDK, CDR2 SYGVNS. The CDR3 here is CASSVTVLETQYF. The DNA for the CDR3 is TGTGCCAGCAGTGTAACGGTTTTGGAGACCCAGTACTTC.

The rearrangement uses TRBV7-9 and TRBJ2-5; 7 bases line up with TRBD1. Germline lookup yields CDR1 SEHNR and CDR2 FQNEAQ (reference sequence). The V gene end was trimmed by 5 bases and the J gene end by 2 bases; junction bases not matched to a gene: 11. This CDR3 region has 16 residues. This CDR3 is CASSPRQGWSQETQYF. In DNA, the CDR3 is TGTGCCAGCAGCCCTAGACAGGGCTGGTCACAAGAGACCCAGTACTTC. The complete variable domain, with remaining parts taken from reference TRBV7-9 and TRBJ2-5, reads DTGVSQNPRHKITKRGQNVTFRCDPISEHNRLYWYRQTLGQGPEFLTYFQNEAQLEKSRLLSDRFSAERPKGSFSTLEIQRTEQGDSAMYLCASSPRQGWSQETQYFGPGTRLLVL.

This clone was seen a handful of times. This chain joins TRBV6-5 and TRBJ1-3; 8 positions agree with TRBD1. Germline lookup yields CDR1 MNHEY and CDR2 SVGAGI. There are 15 residues in the CDR3. With V trimmed by 5 bases and J by 0 bases, 3 bases remained unmatched. This chain's CDR3 is CASSQQGDSGNTIYF. The CDR3 region has the DNA TGTGCCAGCAGTCAACAGGGGGACTCTGGAAACACCATATATTTT.

The J gene is TRBJ2-7, the V gene TRBV2, with TRBD1 as a possible D gene (6 bases). CDR1 and CDR2 from the germline V gene are SNHLY and FYNNEI. Trimming left V 6 bases short and J 7 bases short, with 22 bases between. The CDR3 consists of 15 residues. The CDR3, as DNA: TGTGCCAGCAGGAAAGGGGGTCCCCCCTCAGAAGAGCAGTACTTC. This codes for CASRKGGPPSEEQYF.

This clone was found a few times. The rearrangement links TRBV6-6 to TRBJ1-2; possibly TRBD1 for D (6 bases). Per the germline V gene, CDR1 is MNHNY and CDR2 is SVGAGI (reference sequence). The CDR3 totals 15 residues. The germline V and J ends were trimmed by 7 bases and 7 bases, with 22 bases remaining between them. CDR3 nucleotides: TGTGCCAGCACTCAAACCCGGGGGGGCCGGGTTGGCTACACCTTC. Amino acid sequence: CASTQTRGGRVGYTF.

The CDR3 DNA follows: TGTGCCATCAGCACCGGGACTAGCGGTTACAATGAGCAGTTCTTC. This encodes CAISTGTSGYNEQFF. The chain uses TRBV10-3 and TRBJ2-1, with 11 bases fitting TRBD2. Germline loops: CDR1 ENHRY, CDR2 SYGVKD. Trimming took 6 bases from V and 4 from J; bases not matched to a gene: 5. CDR3 length equals 15 residues.

V usage is TRBV18 and J usage is TRBJ2-4; 9 nucleotides agree with TRBD1. The J segment lost 4 bases and the V segment lost 6 bases, leaving 4 bases of the junction unmatched. Germline V gene lookup returns CDR1 KGHSH and CDR2 LQKENI. The CDR3 runs to 14 residues. In DNA, the CDR3 is TGTGCCAGCTCCTATGGGACAGGGAAAAACATTCAGTACTTC. This codes for CASSYGTGKNIQYF.

This clone has just one count. The V and J genes are TRBV5-6 and TRBJ2-2, with D maybe TRBD2 (5 bases). Trimming shortened V by 2 bases and J by 4 bases, and 15 bases separated the two germline ends. Germline CDR1 and CDR2: SGHDT and YYEEEE. The CDR3 spans 16 residues. The CDR3 nucleotides read TGTGCCAGCAGCTTCCGCGGGCCCCCGGGCACCGGGGAGCTGTTTTTT. This sequence encodes CASSFRGPPGTGELFF.

This clone was seen a single time. The chain links TRBV6-1 to TRBJ1-2; D unresolved. Trimming took off 3 bases at V and 2 bases at J, with 7 bases between the two ends. The germline V gene has CDR1 MNHNS and CDR2 SASEGT. The CDR3 extends over 13 amino acids. The CDR3 sequence is CASSELGNYGYTF. CDR3 nucleotides: TGTGCCAGCAGTGAGCTAGGCAACTATGGCTACACCTTC.

The chain has TRBV18 and TRBJ2-5, with unresolved D. Judging by the DNA end, TRBJ2-7 fits better; the J call may be wrong. The CDR3 sequence is 13 residues long. Germline lookup yields CDR1 KGHSH and CDR2 LQKENI. The CDR3 protein is CASSPPTAYEQYF. CDR3 coding DNA: TGTGCCAGCTCACCACCTACCGCTTACGAGCAGTACTTC.